This section outlines one T cell receptor (beta chain) sequence together with its context. No antigen is known for it. This sample is drawn from a study of vaccination effects on CD4 cells after COVID-19. The V gene's germline CDR1 is LNHDA and CDR2 SQIVND (reference sequence). This CDR3 has 16 residues. Trimming left V 3 bases short and J 0 bases short, with 9 bases between. The protocol was immunoSEQ multiplex PCR, while the TCRdb copy is restricted to in-frame clones and leaves out a portion. This repertoire shows approximately 20,000 clones, 73% found once; its top ten account for roughly 27%. Prior to sequencing, the ViraFEST assay stimulated PBMC with viral peptide pools, which expanded the antigen-specific CD4+ T cells. CD4+ T cell isolation took place after approximately 11 days of culture. Vaccinated participants had no history of SARS-CoV-2 infection and tested negative for nucleocapsid antibodies. Cultures got half-medium changes with IL-2 on days 3 and 7.

Study outcomes and limitations: Missing from the study were early post-infection timepoints, and its convalescent patients were few. Infection- and vaccine-induced clones contracted markedly late after vaccination.

The sample here was CD4+ T cells from PBMCs cultured with HCoV-NL63 spike peptides, taken before COVID-19 vaccination. The chain couples TRBV19 to TRBJ1-6; D may be TRBD1 (5 bases). This clonotype was sampled from a human donor who received a COVID-19 vaccine. CDR3 DNA sequence: TGTGCCAGTAGTATGGGGGTGAGCTCCTATAATTCACCCCTCCACTTT. It translates to CASSMGVSSYNSPLHF.